Shown below are 14 T cell receptor beta chains from a single sample sequenced in a study of cytomegalovirus exposure and HLA in healthy donors. The PCR was carried out with 60 Vbeta primers and 13 Jbeta primers. Sequencing was performed with immunoSEQ multiplex PCR; in TCRdb, only in-frame clones are kept and a portion is missing. The sample has over 150,000 clones; 70% to 80% are singletons. Sequencing used PBMCs. These receptor sequences come from a man in his forties in good health and CMV-seronegative.

The V gene is TRBV7-3, the J gene TRBJ2-3; tentatively, D is TRBD1 (5 bases). This CDR3 has 15 amino acids. Deletions cut 1 base from V and 3 bases from J, with 11 bases between. The V gene's germline CDR1 is SGHTA and CDR2 FQGTGA. CDR3 nucleotide sequence: TGTGCCAGCAGCTTAAATAACAGGTGGACAGATACGCAGTATTTT. This gives the protein CASSLNNRWTDTQYF. The full variable domain, with the rest looked up from reference TRBV7-3 and TRBJ2-3, is GAGVSQTPSNKVTEKGKYVELRCDPISGHTALYWYRQSLGQGPEFLIYFQGTGAADDSGLPNDRFFAVRPEGSVSTLKIQRTERGDSAVYLCASSLNNRWTDTQYFGPGTRLTVL.

This clone was counted only a few times. The chain couples TRBV27 to TRBJ1-4; the D gene is possibly TRBD1 (6 bases). The CDR3 consists of 16 residues. The germline V gene has CDR1 MNHEY and CDR2 SMNVEV (reference sequence). V was pared by 4 bases and J by 0 bases, with 12 bases between. In nucleotides, the CDR3 is TGTGCCAGCAGTTGGGGGGGGGCTGCAACTAATGAAAAACTGTTTTTT. Translated, it gives CASSWGGAATNEKLFF.

V gene TRBV4-1 combines with J gene TRBJ1-4; TRBD1 matches at 10 bases. Germline V gene lookup returns CDR1 MGHRA and CDR2 YSYEKL. The trim removed 0 bases at V and 2 bases at J, leaving 9 bases unmatched. This CDR3 contains 19 residues. The CDR3 nucleotides read TGCGCCAGCAGCCAAGAGGGGCCCGGGACAGGGGTCACTAATGAAAAACTGTTTTTT. This encodes CASSQEGPGTGVTNEKLFF.

The table lists this clone with a count of one. The chain recombines TRBV27 with TRBJ1-4; 8 nucleotides line up with TRBD1. The germline gives CDR1 MNHEY, CDR2 SMNVEV (reference sequence). The CDR3 is made up of 14 amino acids. The trim removed 3 bases at V and 4 bases at J, leaving 1 base unmatched. This chain's CDR3 is CASSLTGVNEKLFF. The CDR3 DNA reads TGTGCCAGCAGTTTGACAGGGGTTAATGAAAAACTGTTTTTT.

In nucleotides, the CDR3 is TGTGCCTGGAGTGTTGGCGGCTATGGCTACACCTTC. Its translation is CAWSVGGYGYTF. V usage is TRBV30 and J usage is TRBJ1-2; D call uncertain. Trimming pared 0 bases from V and 4 bases from J, leaving 6 bases between. The CDR3 length is 12 residues. CDR1 is GTSNPN, CDR2 SVGIG, per germline (reference sequence).

The chain has TRBV6-6 and TRBJ2-2; D is perhaps TRBD1 (5 bases). V dropped 0 bases and J dropped 4 bases, with 9 bases sitting between them. The CDR3 sequence is 15 residues long. The germline V gene has CDR1 MNHNY and CDR2 SVGAGI (reference sequence). The CDR3 reads CASSYSRVRTGELFF. The CDR3, as DNA: TGTGCCAGCAGTTACTCCAGGGTGCGCACCGGGGAGCTGTTTTTT.

The chain links TRBV10-3 to TRBJ2-7, with TRBD1 matching 7 bases. This CDR3 spans 13 amino acids. V lost 6 bases to trimming and J lost 2 bases; unmatched junction nucleotides: 4. The germline V gene has CDR1 ENHRY and CDR2 SYGVKD. CDR3 DNA: TGTGCCATCAGCGGACAGGCCGCCTACGAGCAGTACTTC. Translation gives CAISGQAAYEQYF.

The chain employs TRBV27 and TRBJ1-2, with unresolved D. The germline CDR1 and CDR2 sequences are MNHEY and SMNVEV (reference sequence). V was pared by 5 bases and J by 3 bases, with 10 bases between. This CDR3 is 13 amino acids long. The CDR3 is CASSPGWDYGYTF. The CDR3 DNA sequence: TGTGCCAGCAGTCCGGGGTGGGACTATGGCTACACCTTC.

V gene TRBV30 combines with J gene TRBJ1-5; TRBD1 matches at 7 bases. Germline V gene data show CDR1 as GTSNPN and CDR2 as SVGIG (reference sequence). The CDR3 consists of 16 residues. After removal of 2 bases from V and 0 bases from J, the junction contained 7 bases not matched to a gene. CDR3 nucleotides: TGTGCCTGGAGTTCTATAGGACAGGATAGCAATCAGCCCCAGCATTTT. Encoded protein: CAWSSIGQDSNQPQHF.

The J gene is TRBJ1-5, the V gene TRBV6-6, with 8 bases matching TRBD1. The V gene's germline CDR1 is MNHNY and CDR2 SVGAGI (reference sequence). The CDR3 consists of 15 residues. After removal of 5 bases from V and 2 bases from J, the junction contained 5 bases not matched to a gene. The CDR3 loop is CASSDRGGGNQPQHF. DNA of the CDR3: TGTGCCAGCAGTGACAGGGGAGGCGGCAATCAGCCCCAGCATTTT.

V gene TRBV7-9 combines with J gene TRBJ2-7; the D gene is possibly TRBD2 (5 bases). This CDR3 has 13 residues. Per germline, CDR1 SEHNR and CDR2 FQNEAQ (reference sequence). The germline V and J ends were trimmed by 5 bases and 7 bases, with 15 bases remaining between them. This CDR3 reads CASSDTGFWEQYF. The CDR3, as DNA: TGTGCCAGCAGCGACACGGGGTTTTGGGAGCAGTACTTC.

The chain couples TRBV4-1 to TRBJ2-5; 8 nucleotides agree with TRBD2. This CDR3 has 16 residues. The trim removed 2 bases at V and 5 bases at J, leaving 10 bases unmatched. Germline CDR1 is MGHRA and CDR2 is YSYEKL. The CDR3 DNA reads TGCGCCAGCAGCCAACACCAAGCGGGGGCTGGCGAGACCCAGTACTTC. It is translated as CASSQHQAGAGETQYF.

This chain connects TRBV6-6 to TRBJ2-7; D uncertain. The V end lost 9 bases, the J end lost 1 base, and 13 bases lay between the germline ends. The CDR3 has 13 amino acids. Germline CDR1 and CDR2: MNHNY and SVGAGI (reference sequence). The CDR3 loop is CASAPKESYEQYF. DNA of the CDR3: TGTGCCAGTGCTCCAAAGGAGTCCTACGAGCAGTACTTC.

The genes are TRBV11-1 and TRBJ1-2; perhaps TRBD1 as D (6 bases). Trimming removed 5 bases at V and 7 bases at J, with 14 bases between. The CDR3 runs to 13 residues. Germline assignment: CDR1 SGHAT and CDR2 FQDESV (reference sequence). CDR3 region: CASSRQEERGYTF. The CDR3 nucleotides are TGTGCCAGCAGCCGACAGGAGGAACGTGGCTACACCTTC.